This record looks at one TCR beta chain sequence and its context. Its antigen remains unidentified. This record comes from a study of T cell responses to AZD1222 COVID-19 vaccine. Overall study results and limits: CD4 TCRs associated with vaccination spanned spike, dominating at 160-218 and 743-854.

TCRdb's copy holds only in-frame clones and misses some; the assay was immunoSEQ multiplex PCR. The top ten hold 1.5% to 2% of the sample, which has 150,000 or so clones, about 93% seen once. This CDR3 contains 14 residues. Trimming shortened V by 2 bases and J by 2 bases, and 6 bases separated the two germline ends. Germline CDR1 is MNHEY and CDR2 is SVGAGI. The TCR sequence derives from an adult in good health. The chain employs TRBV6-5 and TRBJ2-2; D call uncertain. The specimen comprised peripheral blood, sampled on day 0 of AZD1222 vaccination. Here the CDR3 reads CASSYRVNTGELFF. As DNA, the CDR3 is TGTGCCAGCAGTTACAGGGTCAACACCGGGGAGCTGTTTTTT.